Shown below are 27 T cell receptor beta chains from a single sample sequenced in a study of vaccination effects on CD4 cells after COVID-19. ViraFEST expansion of antigen-specific CD4+ T cells with viral peptide pools preceded sequencing. Isolating CD4+ T cells followed approximately ten days of culture. Vaccinated participants had no history of SARS-CoV-2 infection and tested negative for nucleocapsid antibodies. Their cognate antigens are unknown. Using immunoSEQ multiplex PCR, the repertoire was profiled, and TCRdb retains in-frame clones only, with some absent. The data show more than 20,000 clones, roughly 70% seen once. Sample: CD4+ T cells from PBMCs cultured with HCoV-NL63 spike peptides, taken before COVID-19 vaccination. Every receptor here comes from a human donor who received a COVID-19 vaccine.

The V and J genes are TRBV9 and TRBJ1-2; TRBD1 agrees at 8 bases. The CDR3 consists of 18 residues. The germline V gene encodes CDR1 SGDLS and CDR2 YYNGEE. The V and J ends lost 1 base and 1 base, in that order; junction bases with no gene match: 12. CDR3 in amino acids: CASSVSSTQGARNYGYTF. The CDR3 DNA is TGTGCCAGCAGCGTAAGCTCCACTCAGGGGGCCCGTAACTATGGCTACACCTTC.

The chain couples TRBV2 to TRBJ2-4, with 7 bases fitting TRBD2. This CDR3 has 12 amino acids. Looked up from germline, CDR1 is SNHLY and CDR2 is FYNNEI. V was pared by 7 bases and J by 6 bases, with 3 bases of the junction left unmatched. The CDR3 reads CASTAGRNIQYF. DNA of the CDR3: TGTGCCAGCACAGCGGGACGAAACATTCAGTACTTC.

The rearrangement joins TRBV4-1 to TRBJ1-5; D is unresolved. V lost 3 bases and J 10 bases, leaving 16 bases between the germline ends. Germline V gene data show CDR1 as MGHRA and CDR2 as YSYEKL. CDR3 length equals 14 residues. Here the CDR3 reads CASSQDGPDFPQHF. The CDR3 DNA reads TGCGCCAGCAGCCAGGACGGGCCTGATTTTCCCCAGCATTTT.

This clone appeared a single time. In nucleotides, the CDR3 is TGTGCCAGCAGTTATGGCGGGACAGGGAGCAATGAGCAGTTCTTC. This encodes CASSYGGTGSNEQFF. V gene TRBV6-5 combines with J gene TRBJ2-1; 9 positions match TRBD1. Germline values: CDR1 MNHEY, CDR2 SVGAGI. J gave up 6 bases and V 3 bases, and 6 bases lay outside the gene matches. The CDR3 length is 15 residues.

This chain links TRBV7-2 with TRBJ2-7; D is ambiguous. This CDR3 has 16 residues. Germline values: CDR1 SGHTA, CDR2 FQGNSA. V gave up 1 base and J gave up 1 base, with 14 bases separating them. As DNA, the CDR3 is TGTGCCAGCAGCTTAGTATCGGCCAGTTATTCCTACGAGCAGTACTTC. This translates into CASSLVSASYSYEQYF.

The rearrangement uses TRBV29-1 and TRBJ1-1; D not certain. V was trimmed by 5 bases and J by 0 bases, leaving 16 bases between them. The length of the CDR3 is 15 residues. The germline V gene encodes CDR1 SQVTM and CDR2 ANQGSEA. The CDR3 is CSVFKMGSMNTEAFF. Here the CDR3 DNA reads TGCAGCGTTTTTAAGATGGGCAGTATGAACACTGAAGCTTTCTTT.

J is TRBJ2-7 and V is TRBV5-4, with a possible D match to TRBD2 (5 bases). Germline CDR1 is SGHNT and CDR2 is YYREEE (reference sequence). The CDR3 runs to 16 residues. V was cut by 0 bases and J by 1 base, with 14 bases left in between. CDR3 sequence reads: CASSLAGLPASYEQYF. The CDR3 DNA sequence: TGTGCCAGCAGCTTGGCCGGACTCCCGGCGTCCTACGAGCAGTACTTC.

A few counts support this clone. The chain joins TRBV11-3 to TRBJ2-2; 8 nucleotides match TRBD2. The V gene end was trimmed by 0 bases and the J gene end by 4 bases; junction bases not matched to a gene: 10. Germline V gives CDR1 SGHNT, CDR2 YENEEA. CDR3 size: 18 residues. The CDR3 nucleotides are TGTGCCAGCAGCTTAGATCAGAGCGGGAGCGGCGTCACCGGGGAGCTGTTTTTT. This translates into CASSLDQSGSGVTGELFF.

The chain has TRBV7-9 and TRBJ1-3; 8 nucleotides agree with TRBD1. Germline CDR1 is SEHNR and CDR2 is FQNEAQ (reference sequence). This CDR3 region has 17 residues. V lost 5 bases to trimming and J lost 0 bases; unmatched junction nucleotides: 9. CDR3 loop: CASSNLQGGGSGNTIYF. The CDR3 nucleotides are TGTGCCAGCAGCAACCTACAGGGGGGGGGCTCTGGAAACACCATATATTTT.

The chain is built from TRBV18 and TRBJ2-1; possibly TRBD2 for D (5 bases). Germline V gene sequence: CDR1 KGHSH, CDR2 LQKENI. The CDR3 spans 14 residues. V lost 3 bases to trimming and J lost 5 bases, with 11 bases between them. The CDR3, as DNA: TGTGCCAGCTCACCGAAATCCGGGAACAATGAGCAGTTCTTC. Protein product: CASSPKSGNNEQFF.

The rearrangement uses TRBV7-8 and TRBJ2-1; 8 nucleotides agree with TRBD2. V was clipped by 5 bases and J by 3 bases; unmatched bases: 12. The germline CDR1 and CDR2 sequences are SGHVS and FQNEAQ. CDR3 length equals 17 residues. The CDR3 protein is CASSPGVLAGLYNEQFF. In nucleotides, the CDR3 is TGTGCCAGCAGCCCCGGCGTTCTAGCGGGCCTCTACAATGAGCAGTTCTTC.

This clone was detected only once. This chain connects TRBV11-2 to TRBJ2-5, with D unresolved. The CDR3 extends over 15 amino acids. Germline-derived CDR1 and CDR2 are SGHAT and FQNNGV. V was trimmed by 1 base and J by 1 base, leaving 10 bases between them. The CDR3 here is CASSLGGTTQETQYF. CDR3 bases: TGTGCCAGCAGCTTAGGTGGAACGACCCAAGAGACCCAGTACTTC. Full variable domain (remainder filled in from reference TRBV11-2 and TRBJ2-5): EAGVAQSPRYKIIEKRQSVAFWCNPISGHATLYWYQQILGQGPKLLIQFQNNGVVDDSQLPKDRFSAERLKGVDSTLKIQPAKLEDSAVYLCASSLGGTTQETQYFGPGTRLLVL.

The CDR3 nucleotides are TGTGCCACCAGTGGTCCAGGGACCGATAGCAATCAGCCCCAGCATTTT. Translating gives CATSGPGTDSNQPQHF. The genes are TRBV24-1 and TRBJ1-5; D possibly corresponds to TRBD1 (5 bases). The CDR3 runs 16 residues. Germline V gives CDR1 KGHDR, CDR2 SFDVKD. Trimming removed 5 bases at V and 0 bases at J, with 13 bases between.

The chain recombines TRBV6-5 with TRBJ2-7; the match to TRBD1 covers 7 bases. The CDR3 is 13 residues long. Germline V gives CDR1 MNHEY, CDR2 SVGAGI. V shed 7 bases and J 3 bases; nucleotides not matched to a gene: 6. CDR3 sequence reads: CASKRDSLYEQYF. Written as DNA, the CDR3 is TGTGCCAGCAAGAGGGACAGCCTCTACGAGCAGTACTTC.

This clone appeared a few times. This chain joins TRBV2 and TRBJ1-3; D gene unclear. V was cut by 11 bases and J by 0 bases, with 8 bases left in between. The germline gives CDR1 SNHLY, CDR2 FYNNEI. This CDR3 has 12 amino acids. The CDR3 DNA follows: TGTGCCTTTAAGGCCTCTGGAAACACCATATATTTT. Its translation: CAFKASGNTIYF.

CDR3 sequence: CASSSGATDTQYF. CDR3 sequence (DNA): TGTGCCAGCAGTTCCGGGGCTACAGATACGCAGTATTTT. V gene TRBV6-6 combines with J gene TRBJ2-3, with D perhaps given as TRBD1 or TRBD2 (5 bases each). Germline V gene lookup returns CDR1 MNHNY and CDR2 SVGAGI (reference sequence). The CDR3 consists of 13 residues. Trimming took 4 bases from V and 3 from J, leaving 8 bases between them.

This chain links TRBV19 with TRBJ2-2, with a weak D call TRBD1 (6 bases). The CDR3 extends over 15 amino acids. Looked up from germline, CDR1 is LNHDA and CDR2 is SQIVND (reference sequence). V shed 5 bases and J shed 1 base, with 11 bases lying between them. The chain's CDR3 is CASSRQGLNTGELFF. CDR3 in DNA: TGTGCCAGTAGTCGCCAGGGGTTGAACACCGGGGAGCTGTTTTTT.

This clone was detected once. The rearrangement uses TRBV5-1 and TRBJ2-5; 15 nucleotides align to TRBD2. Germline CDR1 reads SGHRS; CDR2 reads YFSETQ. This CDR3 spans 16 amino acids. V lost 3 bases to trimming and J lost 5 bases; unmatched junction nucleotides: 5. The CDR3: CASSWTSGGAGETQYF. The DNA of the CDR3 is TGCGCCAGCAGCTGGACTAGCGGGGGGGCCGGTGAGACCCAGTACTTC. Supplemented by reference TRBV5-1 and TRBJ2-5, the full variable domain reads KAGVTQTPRYLIKTRGQQVTLSCSPISGHRSVSWYQQTPGQGLQFLFEYFSETQRNKGNFPGRFSGRQFSNSRSEMNVSTLELGDSALYLCASSWTSGGAGETQYFGPGTRLLVL.

The chain joins TRBV6-2 or TRBV6-3 to TRBJ2-2; 9 bases fit TRBD1. Germline values: CDR1 MNHEY, CDR2 SVGEGT. The CDR3 sequence is 15 residues long. V shed 6 bases, J shed 4 bases, and the junction held 6 bases outside the gene matches. The CDR3 is CASRYGTGSTGELFF. The CDR3, as DNA: TGTGCCAGCAGGTACGGGACAGGGTCCACCGGGGAGCTGTTTTTT.

This chain connects TRBV5-3 to TRBJ2-7; TRBD2 matches at 11 bases. TRBV5-3 is assigned to the ORF class and has an uncertain function. The CDR3 is made up of 17 amino acids. The trim removed 7 bases at V and 3 bases at J, leaving 15 bases unmatched. In DNA form, the CDR3 reads TGTGCCAGAGCAAGACAGGAGCCGGGACTAGCGGACTACGAGCAGTACTTC. It is translated as CARARQEPGLADYEQYF.

This chain joins TRBV5-1 and TRBJ1-2, with a weak D call TRBD1 (5 bases). CDR1 is SGHRS, CDR2 YFSETQ, per germline. Trimming pared 3 bases from V and 2 bases from J, leaving 20 bases between. CDR3 length equals 17 residues. This CDR3 reads CASSSSFGWQGNYGYTF. Written as DNA, the CDR3 is TGCGCCAGCAGCTCTTCTTTCGGATGGCAGGGAAACTATGGCTACACCTTC.

The rearrangement links TRBV14 to TRBJ2-7; 7 nucleotides align to TRBD2. The length of the CDR3 is 13 residues. Germline trimming cut 4 bases from V and 6 bases from J; bases unmatched to any gene: 6. CDR1 is SGHDN, CDR2 FVKESK, per germline. This chain's CDR3 is CASSPRLASEQYF. CDR3 in DNA: TGTGCCAGCAGCCCGCGACTAGCTAGCGAGCAGTACTTC.

The J gene is TRBJ1-1, the V gene TRBV19; 8 nucleotides align to TRBD1. There are 14 residues in the CDR3. Germline-derived CDR1 and CDR2 are LNHDA and SQIVND (reference sequence). V gave up 7 bases and J gave up 6 bases; unmatched junction bases: 10. CDR3 amino acids: CASTETGGRAEAFF. CDR3 bases: TGTGCCAGTACCGAAACAGGGGGGAGGGCTGAAGCTTTCTTT.

J is TRBJ2-3 and V is TRBV12-5; D is uncertain. Germline values: CDR1 LGHNT, CDR2 FRNRAP. CDR3 length: 15 residues. V was shortened by 1 base and J by 4 bases, with 12 bases between the two germline ends. CDR3 region: CASGLENSQADTQYF. The CDR3 DNA reads TGTGCTAGTGGTTTGGAAAATTCTCAGGCAGATACGCAGTATTTT.

This clone was counted a single time. The chain recombines TRBV29-1 with TRBJ2-3; 7 bases are shared with TRBD2. The J segment lost 1 base and the V segment lost 5 bases, leaving 6 bases of the junction unmatched. Germline lookup yields CDR1 SQVTM and CDR2 ANQGSEA. This CDR3 contains 14 residues. In DNA, the CDR3 is TGCAGCGTTACAAGCGGGACCCGCACAGATACGCAGTATTTT. The encoded protein is CSVTSGTRTDTQYF.

The chain joins TRBV5-1 to TRBJ2-5; D possibly matches TRBD1 or TRBD2 (5 bases each). Trimming took 0 bases from V and 3 from J, leaving 9 bases between them. The CDR3 has 14 amino acids. Germline CDR1 reads SGHRS; CDR2 reads YFSETQ. CDR3 loop: CASSLGQGEETQYF. CDR3 DNA sequence: TGCGCCAGCAGCTTGGGCCAGGGAGAAGAGACCCAGTACTTC.

This clone is medium-sized in the sample. The V and J genes are TRBV21-1 and TRBJ1-2. TRBV21-1 is assigned pseudogene status. The CDR3 has 16 amino acids. The CDR3: CASSKKRGVRYYGYTF. The CDR3 region has the DNA TGTGCCAGCAGCAAAAAGAGGGGGGTGCGCTACTATGGCTACACCTTC.